This T cell receptor (beta chain) was sequenced in a study of blood T cell repertoires in COVID-19. Looking at the study overall: The study drew acute and convalescent COVID-19 samples from the United States, Italy and Spain. PBMCs, B-cell-depleted T cells, or T cells were the source of the cDNA or gDNA that made up the material.

In the original workflow: Quantification of nucleated cells was approximated via reference gene primer amplification. Sequenced by immunoSEQ multiplex PCR; TCRdb stores in-frame clones only, minus some. V, J and clone size reflect that table, while D and trimming were determined from the DNA. The sample lists over 250,000 clones; 80% to 90% were seen once. The CDR3 is 15 amino acids. Germline loops: CDR1 MDHEN, CDR2 SYDVKM. Trimming cost V 4 bases and J 0 bases; bases outside gene matches: 4. Sample: peripheral blood. This receptor was taken from a woman between 45 and 65 years old who had recovered from COVID-19. The chain uses TRBV28 and TRBJ2-7; TRBD2 matches at 9 bases. The CDR3 is CASSSSGTSSYEQYF. Here the CDR3 DNA reads TGTGCCAGCAGTTCTAGCGGGACAAGCTCCTACGAGCAGTACTTC.